This T cell receptor beta chain was identified in a study of OX40 agonist ivuxolimab in advanced cancers. Sequenced by immunoSEQ multiplex PCR; TCRdb stores in-frame clones only, minus some. This table holds about 14,000 clones, about 90% found once. CDR1 is MNHEY, CDR2 SVGAGI, per germline. The CDR3 is 12 amino acids. Trimming shortened V by 7 bases and J by 14 bases, and 18 bases separated the two germline ends. Sequencing used CD4+ or CD8+ T cells sorted from blood, obtained in a trial of the OX40 agonist ivuxolimab. The V and J genes are TRBV6-5 and TRBJ2-1; D remains unclear. This clonotype originated in an adult with an advanced solid tumor such as melanoma, head and neck, liver or kidney cancer. The CDR3 is CASTSLEGQKFF. The CDR3, as DNA: TGTGCCAGCACATCACTGGAAGGGCAGAAGTTCTTC.